This TCR beta chain derives from a study of blood T cell repertoires in COVID-19 (dated by TCRdb to 2020 to 2022). Regarding the research as a whole: Collaborator samples came from the United States, Italy and Spain and covered acute and convalescent phases of COVID-19. The prospective study material was composed of cDNA or gDNA derived from T cells, B-cell-depleted T cells, or PBMCs. Subjects who had been exposed to COVID-19, were actively infected with it, or had recovered from it provided the deeply sampled blood TCRbeta repertoires that made up the dataset. The repertoires were made available in a free public database intended to serve as a resource for research on the immune response to SARS-CoV-2. Samples were obtained from the ongoing ImmuneRACE study (first 160 participants) and from over 1,000 subjects provided by 6 global collaborators. Sample metadata almost always included a de-identified subject ID, COVID-19 status, age in years and sex. Where HLA class I and class II types were available, the types were taken from metadata supplied by the sample provider, not from assay-based typing. What the research found in general, with its limitations: The amount of clinical and demographic metadata varied by source and participant and was provided uncurated.

Each collaborating institution followed its own protocols to collect whole blood in K2EDTA tubes. For TCRbeta analysis, collaborators shipped samples in one of three forms: frozen whole blood, isolated PBMCs, or DNA extracted from either of those sample types. TCRbeta CDR3 regions were amplified from genomic DNA by means of the immunoSEQ Assay, a bias-controlled multiplex PCR. From the authors' description of their analysis: The number of nucleated cells in each sample was estimated from the amplification of reference gene primers within the assay. To quantify the absolute abundance of each unique TCRbeta CDR3 rearrangement, sequence reads were collapsed and filtered. For each sample, productive Simpson clonality was calculated as the square root of Simpson's diversity index across productive rearrangements. In its TCRdb copy, this immuneACCESS table keeps in-frame sequences only and misses some clones. Where compared with another copy, unresolved V genes explain less than half of these, and the others have no known cause. Clone size and V and J calls were adopted from that table, with D and trimming inferred from the DNA. A total of about 82,000 clones appear in this sample, 65% to 85% of them only once. Of the sample, approximately 15% is held by the ten largest clones.

A single count supports this clone. Its antigen remains undetermined. Because the CDR3's place on the DNA is in doubt, the DNA is left out and the CDR3 is given as listed by TCRdb. From a lookup of the germline V gene, CDR1 and CDR2 are KGHDR and SFDVKD. The CDR3 goes from the cysteine to the phenylalanine over 13 residues. The TCR originated in a woman in her fifties or sixties with acute or convalescent COVID-19. The sequence joins TRBV24-1 to TRBJ2-7; the table names TRBD1, a call not compared with the DNA. The specimen sequenced was peripheral blood. CDR3 reads: CATSVPGAYEQYF.